The 27 T cell receptor beta chains in this list originate from one sample, sequenced in a study of spatial heterogeneity in lung cancer. TCRdb fed the 5' RACE reads into MiXCR, producing one record per CDR3 protein. The sample lists approximately 40,000 distinct CDR3 sequences, roughly an eighth occurring once. Time point here: sample taken at primary tumor resection. The sample consisted of PBMCs, taken at surgery. These receptors all come from a male donor with early-stage non-small cell lung cancer.

The J gene is TRBJ2-3, the V gene TRBV7-6, with a tentative D call TRBD2 (7 bases). Germline lookup yields CDR1 SGHVS and CDR2 FNYEAQ. Trimming pared 5 bases from V and 6 bases from J, leaving 18 bases between. CDR3 length equals 15 residues. The CDR3 is CASSPKRGGPDTQYF. The CDR3 DNA reads TGTGCCAGCAGCCCAAAGAGGGGGGGGCCCGATACGCAGTATTTT.

Many counts were recorded for this clonotype. As DNA, the CDR3 is TGTGCCAGCAGTTTATCGGTGGCACCTTACAATGAGCAGTTCTTC. Translation gives CASSLSVAPYNEQFF. V is TRBV27 and J is TRBJ2-1; D call uncertain. Per the germline V gene, CDR1 is MNHEY and CDR2 is SMNVEV (reference sequence). CDR3 length: 15 amino acids. The V gene lost 0 bases and the J gene lost 4 bases, with 10 bases spanning the gap.

The chain employs TRBV10-3 and TRBJ1-5, with D unclear. Germline V gene sequence: CDR1 ENHRY, CDR2 SYGVKD. Trimming pared 5 bases from V and 0 bases from J, leaving 8 bases between. This CDR3 has 14 amino acids. For the CDR3, the DNA is TGTGCCATCAGTCCGGAGGGTAGCAATCAGCCCCAGCATTTT. This gives the protein CAISPEGSNQPQHF.

The chain couples TRBV12-5 to TRBJ1-1, with D unresolved. Per germline, CDR1 LGHNT and CDR2 FRNRAP. The CDR3 is made up of 13 amino acids. Trimming removed 5 bases from V and 5 bases from J, with 12 bases in between. CDR3 loop: CASGTNTGTEAFF. The CDR3 DNA is TGTGCTAGTGGTACCAATACGGGGACTGAAGCTTTCTTT.

This clonotype has a handful of counts. The gene calls are TRBV29-1 and TRBJ2-5, with 8 bases that match TRBD1. V lost 7 bases and J lost 4; bases outside the gene matches: 5. This CDR3 is 12 amino acids long. CDR1 and CDR2 (germline): SQVTM, ANQGSEA. Here the CDR3 reads CSASTGVETQYF. DNA for the CDR3: TGCAGCGCCTCGACAGGGGTAGAGACCCAGTACTTC.

This clonotype has only a few counts. This sequence joins TRBV7-2 and TRBJ2-5; 8 bases map to TRBD2. Trimming at V came to 5 bases and at J to 2 bases, leaving 4 bases not matched to a gene. The germline V gene encodes CDR1 SGHTA and CDR2 FQGNSA. The length of the CDR3 is 14 residues. The CDR3 sequence: CASSPGGLQETQYF. CDR3 sequence (DNA): TGTGCCAGCAGCCCGGGAGGGCTTCAAGAGACCCAGTACTTC. The full variable domain, rest sourced from reference TRBV7-2 and TRBJ2-5, is GAGVSQSPSNKVTEKGKDVELRCDPISGHTALYWYRQSLGQGLEFLIYFQGNSAPDKSGLPSDRFSAERTGGSVSTLTIQRTQQEDSAVYLCASSPGGLQETQYFGPGTRLLVL.

This clonotype has at least ten counts. This chain connects TRBV5-4 to TRBJ2-5; D unresolved. CDR3 length: 13 residues. V was trimmed by 5 bases and J by 1 base, leaving 9 bases between them. CDR1 SGHNT and CDR2 YYREEE come from the germline V gene (reference sequence). The CDR3 sequence is CASRDQTQETQYF. As DNA, the CDR3 is TGTGCCAGCAGGGACCAGACCCAAGAGACCCAGTACTTC.

The J gene is TRBJ2-3, the V gene TRBV7-2; D perhaps matches TRBD2 (7 bases). Germline V gene data show CDR1 as SGHTA and CDR2 as FQGNSA. Between the trimmed V and J ends, which lost 4 bases and 5 bases, there was a span of 22 bases. The CDR3 contains 17 residues. CDR3 loop: CASSSPEVGAGEDTQYF. The CDR3 coding sequence is TGTGCCAGCAGCTCCCCGGAGGTGGGGGCGGGAGAAGATACGCAGTATTTT.

The rearrangement links TRBV18 to TRBJ2-3, with D tentatively TRBD2 (5 bases). Germline loops: CDR1 KGHSH, CDR2 LQKENI. The V end was cut by 3 bases, the J end by 4 bases, with 8 bases between. The CDR3 spans 13 residues. CDR3 protein: CASSPLAADTQYF. The CDR3 region has the DNA TGTGCCAGCTCACCCCTAGCTGCAGATACGCAGTATTTT.

In this sample, this clonotype turned up many times. This rearrangement joins TRBV2 to TRBJ2-7; D uncertain. The CDR3 is 14 residues long. Per germline, CDR1 SNHLY and CDR2 FYNNEI. V was shortened by 10 bases and J by 2 bases, with 18 bases between the two germline ends. The CDR3 spells CATQNGFLTYEQYF. The DNA for the CDR3 is TGTGCCACACAGAACGGCTTTCTGACCTACGAGCAGTACTTC.

This clonotype showed up just a few times. This chain joins TRBV12-3 or TRBV12-4 and TRBJ1-5; TRBD1 agrees at 9 bases. The ends lost 6 bases at V and 8 bases at J; junction bases unmatched: 5. This CDR3 region has 13 residues. This chain's CDR3 is CASSRQGVEPQHF. The CDR3 bases are TGTGCCAGCAGCCGACAGGGGGTAGAGCCCCAGCATTTT.

The sample holds many counts of this clonotype. The genes are TRBV28 and TRBJ1-5; TRBD1 aligns across 7 bases. CDR1 and CDR2 (germline): MDHEN, SYDVKM. With V trimmed by 5 bases and J by 5 bases, 9 bases remained unmatched. This CDR3 region has 15 residues. The CDR3 region has the DNA TGTGCCAGCAGTCGAAGGACAGGTTCAGATCAGCCCCAGCATTTT. This sequence encodes CASSRRTGSDQPQHF.

This clonotype was observed many times. The rearrangement joins TRBV29-1 to TRBJ2-4; 8 positions agree with TRBD1. Germline CDR1 reads SQVTM; CDR2 reads ANQGSEA. CDR3 length: 15 amino acids. The ends lost 5 bases at V and 3 bases at J; junction bases unmatched: 9. As DNA, the CDR3 is TGCAGCGTTTCCCAGGGGGCGGTAGGCAAAAACATTCAGTACTTC. Translated: CSVSQGAVGKNIQYF.

The V call is TRBV10-3, the J call TRBJ2-5; 8 positions agree with TRBD2. Germline trimming cut 5 bases from V and 4 bases from J; bases unmatched to any gene: 9. Germline V gene data show CDR1 as ENHRY and CDR2 as SYGVKD. This CDR3 contains 15 residues. The CDR3 DNA sequence: TGTGCCATCAGTCCCTCGGGAGGGTGGGCAGAGACCCAGTACTTC. This gives the protein CAISPSGGWAETQYF.

This clonotype was seen a few times. The V and J genes are TRBV6-2 or TRBV6-3 and TRBJ2-1, with 12 bases lining up with TRBD2. After removal of 4 bases from V and 1 base from J, the junction contained 11 bases not matched to a gene. In germline, CDR1 is MNHEY, CDR2 SVGEGT. This CDR3 has 19 residues. The DNA of the CDR3 is TGTGCCAGCAGTTCACAAAGACTAGCGGGAGTGGCATCCTACAATGAGCAGTTCTTC. As protein: CASSSQRLAGVASYNEQFF.

The rearrangement joins TRBV7-8 to TRBJ1-3; TRBD1 might be the D (5 bases). The CDR3 has 14 amino acids. V shed 5 bases and J shed 3 bases, with 11 bases lying between them. The V gene's germline CDR1 is SGHVS and CDR2 FQNEAQ. The DNA for the CDR3 is TGTGCCAGCAGCCGGGGCGCAGATGGAAACACCATATATTTT. It translates to CASSRGADGNTIYF.

This clonotype has a count of ten or more. The rearrangement uses TRBV5-1 and TRBJ2-3; no definite D call. The V end was cut by 4 bases, the J end by 0 bases, with 9 bases between. CDR1 is SGHRS and CDR2 is YFSETQ in the germline V gene. The CDR3 length is 14 residues. CDR3 sequence (DNA): TGCGCCAGCAGCGACCAGTCTAGCACAGATACGCAGTATTTT. It translates to CASSDQSSTDTQYF.

J is TRBJ2-6 and V is TRBV15; 12 positions match TRBD1. CDR1 and CDR2 (germline): LNHNV, YYDKDF (reference sequence). V shed 3 bases and J 4 bases; nucleotides not matched to a gene: 7. CDR3 length equals 18 residues. CDR3 sequence: CATSRTGTGGSGANVLTF. CDR3 sequence (DNA): TGTGCCACCAGCAGGACCGGGACAGGGGGCTCCGGGGCCAACGTCCTGACTTTC.

V is TRBV6-1 and J is TRBJ2-2; the D is unclear. CDR1 MNHNS and CDR2 SASEGT come from the germline V gene. The V end was cut by 4 bases, the J end by 2 bases, with 8 bases between. The CDR3 is 14 residues long. CDR3 bases: TGTGCCAGCAGTGTCACTTCTAACACCGGGGAGCTGTTTTTT. It encodes CASSVTSNTGELFF.

This clonotype turned up a few times. The chain combines TRBV4-3 with TRBJ1-6; D is possibly TRBD1 (5 bases). There are 15 residues in the CDR3. Germline assignment: CDR1 LGHNA and CDR2 YSLEER. Trimming stripped 0 bases from V and 5 bases from J, with 8 bases between. The CDR3 nucleotides are TGCGCCAGCAGCCAAGACGGGGGAGATAATTCACCCCTCCACTTT. It is translated as CASSQDGGDNSPLHF.

This clonotype was detected many times. The chain carries TRBV27 and TRBJ2-3; 12 nucleotides line up with TRBD2. CDR1 MNHEY and CDR2 SMNVEV come from the germline V gene (reference sequence). The CDR3 totals 18 residues. V lost 3 bases to trimming and J lost 2 bases; unmatched junction nucleotides: 9. This CDR3 is CASSLGASGRVLTDTQYF. The CDR3 region has the DNA TGTGCCAGCAGTTTGGGGGCTAGCGGGAGGGTACTCACAGATACGCAGTATTTT.

In its sample, this clonotype was seen many times. The chain couples TRBV4-1 to TRBJ1-1; D not certain. V was clipped by 0 bases and J by 1 base, with 6 bases between them. Germline CDR1 reads MGHRA; CDR2 reads YSYEKL. The CDR3 runs 14 residues. The CDR3 reads CASSQDPPNTEAFF. The CDR3 DNA reads TGCGCCAGCAGCCAAGATCCCCCGAACACTGAAGCTTTCTTT.

This chain joins TRBV3-1 and TRBJ2-5; the match to TRBD1 covers 7 bases. The germline CDR1 and CDR2 sequences are LGHDT and YNNKEL (reference sequence). CDR3 length: 14 amino acids. Trimming cost V 2 bases and J 3 bases; bases outside gene matches: 3. The CDR3 protein is CASSQLGGEETQYF. The CDR3 nucleotides are TGTGCCAGCAGCCAATTAGGGGGCGAAGAGACCCAGTACTTC.

The V call is TRBV20-1, the J call TRBJ2-7; D gene ambiguous. V lost 0 bases and J lost 0, with 12 bases in between. The CDR3 extends over 15 amino acids. CDR1 and CDR2 (germline): DFQATT, SNEGSKA (reference sequence). CDR3 bases: TGCAGTGCTAGAGATCCGGCCCGATCCTCCTACGAGCAGTACTTC. It codes for CSARDPARSSYEQYF.

The chain is built from TRBV6-5 and TRBJ2-7; 8 nucleotides agree with TRBD1. This CDR3 region has 14 residues. Trimming removed 3 bases from V and 4 bases from J; junction bases left unmatched: 5. Germline CDR1 is MNHEY and CDR2 is SVGAGI. CDR3 loop: CASSYSGQGYEQYF. As DNA, the CDR3 is TGTGCCAGCAGTTATAGTGGACAGGGATACGAGCAGTACTTC.

This clonotype occurred many times. The gene calls are TRBV6-2 or TRBV6-3 and TRBJ2-1; possibly TRBD2 for D (6 bases). The V end was cut by 4 bases, the J end by 0 bases, with 13 bases between. Germline V lookup: CDR1 MNHEY, CDR2 SVGEGT. The CDR3 totals 16 residues. For the CDR3, the DNA is TGTGCCAGCAGTTCCGTTGACGGGAGCTCCTACAATGAGCAGTTCTTC. It yields the protein CASSSVDGSSYNEQFF.

The gene calls are TRBV4-3 and TRBJ2-7; TRBD2 agrees at 8 bases. Germline values: CDR1 LGHNA, CDR2 YSLEER. This CDR3 contains 16 residues. V trimming: 3 bases; J trimming: 0 bases; junction bases outside the gene matches: 7. CDR3 residues: CASSQYVTSGSYEQYF. The DNA for the CDR3 is TGCGCCAGCAGCCAGTATGTCACTAGCGGCTCCTACGAGCAGTACTTC.